Each of the 3 T cell receptor beta chains below was sequenced from the same sample in a study of technical replicates of blood from several donors. Only in-frame clones appear in the TCRdb table, and some are missing; sequencing was by immunoSEQ multiplex PCR. The table shows 60,000 to 70,000 clones, with approximately 86% occurring only once. Sequenced: PBMCs. The receptor source for this set is a human donor in good health. Some clones in this sample may be carry-over from other donors' samples.

The chain recombines TRBV7-9 with TRBJ2-7, with 8 nucleotides matching TRBD2. The CDR3 is 12 amino acids. The V segment lost 5 bases and the J segment 6 bases; nucleotides outside the gene matches: 3. The germline V gene encodes CDR1 SEHNR and CDR2 FQNEAQ (reference sequence). Here the CDR3 reads CASSPGRVEQYF. The CDR3 DNA is TGTGCCAGCAGCCCCGGGAGGGTCGAGCAGTACTTC.

The rearrangement links TRBV28 to TRBJ2-1; D remains unclear. Germline V gives CDR1 MDHEN, CDR2 SYDVKM. Trimming removed 5 bases from V and 10 bases from J, with 9 bases in between. The CDR3 is 11 residues long. The CDR3, as DNA: TGTGCCAGCAGTCTAAACGCCGAGCAGTTCTTC. As protein: CASSLNAEQFF.

The V gene is TRBV7-3, the J gene TRBJ2-1; maybe TRBD2 (6 bases). Trimming pared 5 bases from V and 5 bases from J, leaving 10 bases between. In germline, CDR1 is SGHTA, CDR2 FQGTGA. The CDR3 consists of 13 residues. As DNA, the CDR3 is TGTGCCAGCAGCGAGACTAGACACAATGAGCAGTTCTTC. Amino acid sequence: CASSETRHNEQFF.